The source of this TCR beta chain is a study of Ad26.COV2.S vaccination and SARS-CoV-2 variants. Study information: The COV1001 Ad26.COV2.S trial arm included the donor. Points from the study as a whole: Vaccinated individuals (as opposed to placebo recipients) had higher spike-specific TCR breadth.

Only in-frame clones appear in the TCRdb table, and some are missing; sequencing was by immunoSEQ multiplex PCR. The table shows over 300,000 clones, with about four fifths occurring only once. CDR1 is SGHNT and CDR2 is YYREEE in the germline V gene (reference sequence). After removal of 5 bases from V and 0 bases from J, the junction contained 4 bases not matched to a gene. This CDR3 has 15 residues. This clone was found once. Its antigen is undetermined. Treatment noted: approximately 18 received Ad26.COV2.S at low or high dose, single or two shots; several received placebo; per-sample allocation not given. Sampling happened 63 days after the first vaccine or placebo injection. The donor's status was that of an adult aged 18-55 years in Boston. The shot given was an Ad26 vector that makes Wuhan-strain SARS-CoV-2 spike.

This TCR was sampled from a person between 18 and 59 years old who received the Ad26.COV2.S COVID-19 vaccine or a placebo. This chain connects TRBV5-4 to TRBJ2-7; 11 positions match TRBD2. The material sequenced was peripheral blood, taken in a trial of Ad26.COV2.S vaccine versus placebo. CDR3 nucleotide sequence: TGTGCCAGCAGGCTAGCGGGGGGTAGCTCCTACGAGCAGTACTTC. Translation gives CASRLAGGSSYEQYF.